This T cell receptor (beta chain) came from a study of blood T cell repertoires in COVID-19. Trimming took 6 bases from V and 5 from J; bases not matched to a gene: 10. CDR3 length: 15 residues. Germline lookup yields CDR1 MNHEY and CDR2 SMNVEV (reference sequence). Clones were sequenced by immunoSEQ multiplex PCR, and TCRdb holds only the in-frame ones, with some missing. The sample has over 120,000 clones, 76% seen once. The clonotype originates from a woman older than 75 with active or convalescent COVID-19. The chain recombines TRBV27 with TRBJ2-5, with TRBD1 identical over 9 bases. The sample consisted of peripheral blood. This CDR3 reads CASSQDRGWKETQYF. In DNA, the CDR3 is TGTGCCAGCAGCCAGGACAGGGGATGGAAGGAGACCCAGTACTTC.